The clone carrying this T cell receptor (beta chain) is deemed medium-sized. Its antigen is as yet unknown. Clones were read by immunoSEQ multiplex PCR, and TCRdb kept only the in-frame ones, dropping some. Of fewer than 1,500 clones detected, about 20% appear once; the ten largest clones hold over 15%. This sample is part of a study of T cells in localized non-small cell lung cancer. Study results and caveats: Clonality of T cells reached its maximum in uninvolved adjacent lung, surpassing tumor. In the blood, greater T cell density corresponded to longer overall survival.

Germline V gene data show CDR1 as MNHGY and CDR2 as SAAAGT. This CDR3 contains 13 residues. V was shortened by 8 bases and J by 2 bases, with 7 bases between the two germline ends. The TCR sequence derives from a male donor aged 60 or over with stage I squamous cell lung carcinoma. The material sequenced was normal lung tissue next to the tumor, taken before any cancer treatment. The V call is TRBV6-8, the J call TRBJ2-6, with D unclear. In DNA, the CDR3 is TGTGCCAGCCTTGCGGCTGGGGCCAACGTCCTGACTTTC. As protein: CASLAAGANVLTF.